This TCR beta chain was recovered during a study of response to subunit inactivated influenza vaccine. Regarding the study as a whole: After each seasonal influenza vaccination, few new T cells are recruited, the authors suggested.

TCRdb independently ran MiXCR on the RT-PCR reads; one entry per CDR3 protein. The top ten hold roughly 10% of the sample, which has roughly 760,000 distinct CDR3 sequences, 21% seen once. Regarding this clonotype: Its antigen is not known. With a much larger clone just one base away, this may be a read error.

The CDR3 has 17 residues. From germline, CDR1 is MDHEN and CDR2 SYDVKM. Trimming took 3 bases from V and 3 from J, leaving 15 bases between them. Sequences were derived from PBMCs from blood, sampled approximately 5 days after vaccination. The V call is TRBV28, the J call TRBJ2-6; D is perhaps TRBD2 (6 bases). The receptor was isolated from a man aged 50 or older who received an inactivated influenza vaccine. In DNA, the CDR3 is TGTGCCAGCAGTTTTCGGGGACTTCCCTATGGGGCCAACGTCCTGACTTTC. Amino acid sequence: CASSFRGLPYGANVLTF.